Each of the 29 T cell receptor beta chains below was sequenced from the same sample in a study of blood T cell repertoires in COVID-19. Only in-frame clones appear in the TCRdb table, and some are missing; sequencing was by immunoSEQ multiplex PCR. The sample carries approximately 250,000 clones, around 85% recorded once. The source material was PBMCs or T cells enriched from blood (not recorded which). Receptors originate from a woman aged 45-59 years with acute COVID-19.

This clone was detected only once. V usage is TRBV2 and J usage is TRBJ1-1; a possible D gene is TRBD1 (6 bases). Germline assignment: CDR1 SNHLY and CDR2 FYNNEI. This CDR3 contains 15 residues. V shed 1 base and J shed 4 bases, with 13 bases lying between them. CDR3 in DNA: TGTGCCAGCAGTGAAGTTCTGGGGGCGACCACTGAAGCTTTCTTT. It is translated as CASSEVLGATTEAFF.

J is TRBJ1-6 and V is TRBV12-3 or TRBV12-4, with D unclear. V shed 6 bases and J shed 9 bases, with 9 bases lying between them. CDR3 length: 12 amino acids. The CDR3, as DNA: TGTGCCAGCAGGCGGGCCGGTTCACCCCTCCACTTT. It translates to CASRRAGSPLHF.

The CDR3 loop is CASSLLQDTEAFF. CDR3 nucleotide sequence: TGTGCCAGCAGCTTATTACAAGACACTGAAGCTTTCTTT. The chain recombines TRBV7-9 with TRBJ1-1, with D unclear. The CDR3 extends over 13 amino acids. V gave up 2 bases and J gave up 3 bases, with 7 bases separating them. From germline, CDR1 is SEHNR and CDR2 FQNEAQ (reference sequence).

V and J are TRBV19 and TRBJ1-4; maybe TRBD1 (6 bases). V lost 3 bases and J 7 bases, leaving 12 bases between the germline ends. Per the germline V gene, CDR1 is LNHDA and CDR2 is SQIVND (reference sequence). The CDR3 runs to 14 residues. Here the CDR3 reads CASSMPQGIEKLFF. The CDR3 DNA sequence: TGTGCCAGTAGTATGCCCCAGGGGATTGAAAAACTGTTTTTT. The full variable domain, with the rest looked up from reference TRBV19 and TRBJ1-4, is DGGITQSPKYLFRKEGQNVTLSCEQNLNHDAMYWYRQDPGQGLRLIYYSQIVNDFQKGDIAEGYSVSREKKESFPLTVTSAQKNPTAFYLCASSMPQGIEKLFFGSGTQLSVL.

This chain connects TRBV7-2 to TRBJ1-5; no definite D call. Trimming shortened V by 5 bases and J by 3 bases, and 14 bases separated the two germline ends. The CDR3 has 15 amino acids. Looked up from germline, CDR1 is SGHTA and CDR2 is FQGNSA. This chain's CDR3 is CASSPDSGSNQPQHF. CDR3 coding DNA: TGTGCCAGCAGCCCAGATTCGGGTTCCAATCAGCCCCAGCATTTT.

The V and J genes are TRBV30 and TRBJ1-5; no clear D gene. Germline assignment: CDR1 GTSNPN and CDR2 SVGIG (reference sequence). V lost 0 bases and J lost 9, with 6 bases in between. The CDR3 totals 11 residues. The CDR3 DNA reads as TGTGCCTGGAGTGTAGGAGGGCCCCAGCATTTT. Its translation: CAWSVGGPQHF.

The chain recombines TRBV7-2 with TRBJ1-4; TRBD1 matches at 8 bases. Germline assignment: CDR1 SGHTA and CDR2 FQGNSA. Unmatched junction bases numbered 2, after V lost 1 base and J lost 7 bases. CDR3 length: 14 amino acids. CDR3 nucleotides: TGTGCCAGCAGCTTAGGACAGGGGATTGAAAAACTGTTTTTT. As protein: CASSLGQGIEKLFF.

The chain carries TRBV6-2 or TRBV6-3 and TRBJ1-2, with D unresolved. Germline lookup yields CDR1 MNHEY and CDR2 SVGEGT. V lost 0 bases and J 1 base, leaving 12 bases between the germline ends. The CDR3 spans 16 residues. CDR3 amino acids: CASSYSLRENNYGYTF. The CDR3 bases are TGTGCCAGCAGTTACTCGTTGAGGGAGAATAACTATGGCTACACCTTC.

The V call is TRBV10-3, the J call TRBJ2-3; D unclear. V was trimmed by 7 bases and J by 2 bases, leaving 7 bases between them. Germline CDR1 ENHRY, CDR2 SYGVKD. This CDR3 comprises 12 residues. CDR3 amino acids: CAITGNTDTQYF. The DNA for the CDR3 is TGTGCCATCACGGGTAACACAGATACGCAGTATTTT.

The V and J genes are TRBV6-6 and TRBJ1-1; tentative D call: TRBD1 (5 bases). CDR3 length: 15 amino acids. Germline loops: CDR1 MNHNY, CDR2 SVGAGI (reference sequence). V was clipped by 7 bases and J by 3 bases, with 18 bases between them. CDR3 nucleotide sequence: TGTGCCAGCACCGGCGGTAGGGGAAAAGACACTGAAGCTTTCTTT. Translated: CASTGGRGKDTEAFF.

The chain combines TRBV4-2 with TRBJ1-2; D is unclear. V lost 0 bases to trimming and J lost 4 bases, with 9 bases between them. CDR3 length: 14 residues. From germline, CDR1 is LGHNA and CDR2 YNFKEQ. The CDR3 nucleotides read TGTGCCAGCAGCCAAGAGGAGGTTTCCTATGGCTACACCTTC. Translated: CASSQEEVSYGYTF.

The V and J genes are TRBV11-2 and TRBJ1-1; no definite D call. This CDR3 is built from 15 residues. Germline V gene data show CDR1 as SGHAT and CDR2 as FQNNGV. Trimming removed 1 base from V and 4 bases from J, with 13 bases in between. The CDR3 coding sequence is TGTGCCAGCAGCTTAGGGGCGACAAGATTCACTGAAGCTTTCTTT. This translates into CASSLGATRFTEAFF.

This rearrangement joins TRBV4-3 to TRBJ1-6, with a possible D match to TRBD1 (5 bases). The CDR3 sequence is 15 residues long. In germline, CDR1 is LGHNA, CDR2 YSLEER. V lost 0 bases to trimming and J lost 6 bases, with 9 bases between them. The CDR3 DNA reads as TGCGCCAGCAGCCAAGACGCGCAGGGTAATTCACCCCTCCACTTT. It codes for CASSQDAQGNSPLHF.

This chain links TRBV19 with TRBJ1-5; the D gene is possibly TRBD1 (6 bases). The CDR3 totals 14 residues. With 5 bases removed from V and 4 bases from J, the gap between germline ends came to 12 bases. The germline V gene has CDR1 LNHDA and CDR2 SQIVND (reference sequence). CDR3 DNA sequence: TGTGCCAGTAGTGGGTGGACAGCTAATCAGCCCCAGCATTTT. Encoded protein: CASSGWTANQPQHF.

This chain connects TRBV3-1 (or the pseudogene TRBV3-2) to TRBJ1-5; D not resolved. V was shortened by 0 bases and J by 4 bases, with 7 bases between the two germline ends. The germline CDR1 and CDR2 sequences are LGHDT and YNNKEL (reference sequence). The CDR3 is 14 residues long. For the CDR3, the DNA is TGTGCCAGCAGCCAAGATGTTCTTAATCAGCCCCAGCATTTT. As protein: CASSQDVLNQPQHF.

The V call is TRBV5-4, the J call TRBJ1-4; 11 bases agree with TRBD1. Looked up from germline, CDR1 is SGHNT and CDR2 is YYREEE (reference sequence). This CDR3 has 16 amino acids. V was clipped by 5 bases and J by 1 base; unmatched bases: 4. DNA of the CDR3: TGTGCCAGCAGGTTCGGGACAGGGGGAACTAATGAAAAACTGTTTTTT. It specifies CASRFGTGGTNEKLFF. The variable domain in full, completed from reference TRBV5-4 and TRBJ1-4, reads ETGVTQSPTHLIKTRGQQVTLRCSSQSGHNTVSWYQQALGQGPQFIFQYYREEENGRGNFPPRFSGLQFPNYSSELNVNALELDDSALYLCASRFGTGGTNEKLFFGSGTQLSVL.

CDR3 DNA: TGTGCCAGCAGTTACGAGGGGGATGCTAATTCACCCCTCCACTTT. Protein: CASSYEGDANSPLHF. This rearrangement joins TRBV6-5 to TRBJ1-6; a possible D gene is TRBD1 (6 bases). The length of the CDR3 is 15 residues. V lost 2 bases and J 6 bases, leaving 11 bases between the germline ends. Germline CDR1 MNHEY, CDR2 SVGAGI.

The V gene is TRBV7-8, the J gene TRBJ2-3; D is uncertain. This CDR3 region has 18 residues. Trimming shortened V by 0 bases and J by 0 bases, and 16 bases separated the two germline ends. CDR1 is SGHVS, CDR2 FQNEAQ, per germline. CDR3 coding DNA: TGTGCCAGCAGCTTAGCCCTCAGGCAGTCCCTGAGCACAGATACGCAGTATTTT. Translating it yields CASSLALRQSLSTDTQYF.

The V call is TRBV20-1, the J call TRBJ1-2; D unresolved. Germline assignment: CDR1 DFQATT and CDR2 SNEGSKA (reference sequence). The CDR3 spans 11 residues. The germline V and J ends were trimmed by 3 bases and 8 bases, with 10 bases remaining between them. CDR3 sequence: CSARDGGGYTF. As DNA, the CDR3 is TGCAGTGCTAGGGATGGCGGAGGCTACACCTTC.

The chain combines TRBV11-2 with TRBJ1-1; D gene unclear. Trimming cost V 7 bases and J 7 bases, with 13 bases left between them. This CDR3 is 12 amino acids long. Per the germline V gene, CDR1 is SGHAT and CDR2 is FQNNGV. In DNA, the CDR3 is TGTGCCAGCACCATAAAAGGAGTTGAAGCTTTCTTT. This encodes CASTIKGVEAFF.

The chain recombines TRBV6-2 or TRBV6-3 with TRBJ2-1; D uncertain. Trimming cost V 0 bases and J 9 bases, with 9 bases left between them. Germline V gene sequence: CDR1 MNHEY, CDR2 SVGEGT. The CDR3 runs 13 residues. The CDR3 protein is CASSYSGAPEQFF. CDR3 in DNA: TGTGCCAGCAGTTACTCGGGCGCGCCTGAGCAGTTCTTC.

CDR3: CASSTSGGPDTQYF. The CDR3 nucleotides read TGTGCCAGCAGCACTAGCGGGGGGCCAGATACGCAGTATTTT. This chain links TRBV7-2 with TRBJ2-3; 12 bases fit TRBD2. Germline trimming cut 5 bases from V and 4 bases from J; bases unmatched to any gene: 1. Germline V lookup: CDR1 SGHTA, CDR2 FQGNSA. This CDR3 is built from 14 residues.

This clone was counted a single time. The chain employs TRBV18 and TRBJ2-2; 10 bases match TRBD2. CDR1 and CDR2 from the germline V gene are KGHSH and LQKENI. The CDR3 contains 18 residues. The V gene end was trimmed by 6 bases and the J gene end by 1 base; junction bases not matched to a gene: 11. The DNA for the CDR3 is TGTGCCAGCTCCCCTACAAGTCTAGCGGGGGTGAACACCGGGGAGCTGTTTTTT. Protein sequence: CASSPTSLAGVNTGELFF.

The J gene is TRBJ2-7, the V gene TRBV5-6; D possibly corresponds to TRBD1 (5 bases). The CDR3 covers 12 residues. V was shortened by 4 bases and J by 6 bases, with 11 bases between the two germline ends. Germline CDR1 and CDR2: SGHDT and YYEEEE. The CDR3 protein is CASSGGQGEQYF. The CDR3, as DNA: TGTGCCAGCAGCGGCGGACAAGGCGAGCAGTACTTC.

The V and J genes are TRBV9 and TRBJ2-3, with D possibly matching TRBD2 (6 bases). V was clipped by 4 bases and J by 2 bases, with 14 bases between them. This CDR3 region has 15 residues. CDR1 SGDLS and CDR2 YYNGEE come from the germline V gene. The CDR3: CASSSAGSYTDTQYF. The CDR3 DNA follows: TGTGCCAGCAGCTCCGCGGGGTCTTACACAGATACGCAGTATTTT.

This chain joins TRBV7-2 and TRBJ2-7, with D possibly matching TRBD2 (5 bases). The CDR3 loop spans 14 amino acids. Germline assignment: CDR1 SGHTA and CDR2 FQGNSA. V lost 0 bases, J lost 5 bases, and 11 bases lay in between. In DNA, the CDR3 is TGTGCCAGCAGCTTAGCTCGGAGGTTTAACGAGCAGTACTTC. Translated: CASSLARRFNEQYF.

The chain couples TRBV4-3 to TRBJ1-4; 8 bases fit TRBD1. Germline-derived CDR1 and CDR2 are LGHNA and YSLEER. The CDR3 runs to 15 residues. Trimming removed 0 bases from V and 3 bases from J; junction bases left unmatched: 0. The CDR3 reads CASSQEDRANEKLFF. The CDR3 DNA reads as TGCGCCAGCAGCCAAGAGGACAGGGCTAATGAAAAACTGTTTTTT.

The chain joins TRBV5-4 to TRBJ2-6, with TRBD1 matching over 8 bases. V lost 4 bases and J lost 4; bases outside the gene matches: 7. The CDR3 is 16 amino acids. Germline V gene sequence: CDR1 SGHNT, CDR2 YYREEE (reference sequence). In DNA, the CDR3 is TGTGCCAGCAGCGGCGGACAGGGATCCGGGGCCAACGTCCTGACTTTC. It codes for CASSGGQGSGANVLTF. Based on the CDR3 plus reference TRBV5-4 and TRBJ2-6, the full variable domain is ETGVTQSPTHLIKTRGQQVTLRCSSQSGHNTVSWYQQALGQGPQFIFQYYREEENGRGNFPPRFSGLQFPNYSSELNVNALELDDSALYLCASSGGQGSGANVLTFGAGSRLTVL.

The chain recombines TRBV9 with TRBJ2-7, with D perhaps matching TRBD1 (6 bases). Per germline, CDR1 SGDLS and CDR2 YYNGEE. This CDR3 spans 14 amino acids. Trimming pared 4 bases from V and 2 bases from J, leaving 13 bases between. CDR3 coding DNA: TGTGCCAGCAGCTTCGGACAGAGTCCCTACGAGCAGTACTTC. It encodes CASSFGQSPYEQYF.